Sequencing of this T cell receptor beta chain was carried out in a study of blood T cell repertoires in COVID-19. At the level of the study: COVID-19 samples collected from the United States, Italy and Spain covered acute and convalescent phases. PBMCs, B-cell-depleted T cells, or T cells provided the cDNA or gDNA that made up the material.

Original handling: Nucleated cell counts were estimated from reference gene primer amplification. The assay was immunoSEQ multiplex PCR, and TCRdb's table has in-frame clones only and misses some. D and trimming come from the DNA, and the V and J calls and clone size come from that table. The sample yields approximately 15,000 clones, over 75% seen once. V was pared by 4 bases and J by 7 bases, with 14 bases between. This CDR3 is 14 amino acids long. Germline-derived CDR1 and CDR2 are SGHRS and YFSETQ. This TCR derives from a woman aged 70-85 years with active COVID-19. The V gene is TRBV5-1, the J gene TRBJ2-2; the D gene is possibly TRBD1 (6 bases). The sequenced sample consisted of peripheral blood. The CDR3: CASSRRQVDGELFF. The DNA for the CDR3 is TGCGCCAGCAGCCGACGACAGGTTGACGGGGAGCTGTTTTTT.